Listed here are 12 T cell receptor beta chains from one sample, sequenced in a study of T cells in Graves' hyperthyroidism and ophthalmopathy. Researchers amplified the TCR beta CDR3 regions from RNA transcripts. The TCR CDR3 was amplified in a first-round RT-PCR using the HTBI primer set. TCRdb called the multiplex PCR reads again in MiXCR, with one record for every CDR3 protein. This sample carries roughly 580,000 distinct CDR3 sequences, about 14% of them seen once, and the ten largest clones take roughly 6.2%. Sequencing was performed on blood. The receptors come from a woman aged 25 to 39 with Graves' hyperthyroidism that later progressed to Graves' ophthalmopathy.

This clonotype occurred a few times. The CDR3 coding sequence is TGTGCCAGCAGACGAGACAGGGGATCGGGTCATGAGCAGTTCTTC. This sequence encodes CASRRDRGSGHEQFF. The chain is built from TRBV5-4 and TRBJ2-1, with TRBD1 matching over 8 bases. Trimming cost V 5 bases and J 8 bases; bases outside gene matches: 12. The CDR3 consists of 15 residues. Per germline, CDR1 SGHNT and CDR2 YYREEE (reference sequence).

There are many counts of this clonotype. V is TRBV3-1 and J is TRBJ2-7, with 13 bases identical to TRBD2. The V segment lost 5 bases and the J segment 4 bases; nucleotides outside the gene matches: 5. CDR3 length: 15 amino acids. The germline gives CDR1 LGHDT, CDR2 YNNKEL (reference sequence). CDR3 residues: CASSAGTSGVYEQYF. Here the CDR3 DNA reads TGTGCCAGCAGCGCCGGGACTAGCGGGGTTTACGAGCAGTACTTC.

The chain carries TRBV4-1 and TRBJ1-1; D not resolved. Germline V gene data show CDR1 as MGHRA and CDR2 as YSYEKL. The CDR3 has 15 residues. Trimming left V 0 bases short and J 2 bases short, with 10 bases between. The DNA for the CDR3 is TGCGCCAGCAGCCAAGATCCCAGGATTAACACTGAAGCTTTCTTT. Translation: CASSQDPRINTEAFF.

This clonotype has a handful of counts. This rearrangement joins TRBV29-1 to TRBJ1-4; no definite D call. Trimming cost V 0 bases and J 7 bases, with 15 bases left between them. The CDR3 spans 15 residues. The germline V gene encodes CDR1 SQVTM and CDR2 ANQGSEA. The CDR3 region has the DNA TGCAGCGTTGAAGACCCCCCCTCCACGGGTGAAAAACTGTTTTTT. It translates to CSVEDPPSTGEKLFF. Filled out from reference TRBV29-1 and TRBJ1-4, the complete variable domain reads SAVISQKPSRDICQRGTSLTIQCQVDSQVTMMFWYRQQPGQSLTLIATANQGSEATYESGFVIDKFPISRPNLTFSTLTVSNMSPEDSSIYLCSVEDPPSTGEKLFFGSGTQLSVL.

This clonotype was seen only a few times. The junction differs from germline at one of its ends, possibly a read error. The J gene is TRBJ1-1, the V gene TRBV20-1, with D possibly matching TRBD1 (5 bases). CDR1 and CDR2 from the germline V gene are DFQATT and SNEGSKA (reference sequence). This CDR3 comprises 13 residues. For the CDR3, the DNA is TGCAGGGCTAGTGGCGGGGGTCACACGGAAGCTTTCTTT. Translated, it gives CRASGGGHTEAFF.

V is TRBV7-2 and J is TRBJ2-1; D assignment may be TRBD1 or TRBD2 (6 bases each). This CDR3 contains 13 residues. Germline CDR1 and CDR2: SGHTA and FQGNSA. V lost 1 base and J 12 bases, leaving 13 bases between the germline ends. The CDR3 sequence is CASSLGGQGGQFF. CDR3 DNA: TGTGCCAGCAGCTTAGGGGGGCAGGGAGGGCAGTTCTTC.

This clonotype was counted many times. The rearrangement uses TRBV30 and TRBJ2-7, with D possibly matching TRBD2 (5 bases). V was cut by 3 bases and J by 8 bases, with 14 bases left in between. This CDR3 contains 12 residues. Germline V lookup: CDR1 GTSNPN, CDR2 SVGIG (reference sequence). The CDR3: CAWSRTGNQQYF. CDR3 nucleotides: TGTGCCTGGAGCAGGACTGGGAACCAGCAGTACTTC.

This clonotype has ten or more counts. The genes are TRBV28 and TRBJ1-2; 9 bases fit TRBD1. In germline, CDR1 is MDHEN, CDR2 SYDVKM. This CDR3 comprises 14 residues. The J segment lost 5 bases and the V segment lost 7 bases, leaving 8 bases of the junction unmatched. The CDR3 is CASTKIGTGYGYTF. The CDR3 DNA is TGTGCCAGCACTAAGATCGGGACAGGGTATGGCTACACCTTC.

This clonotype showed up many times. This sequence joins TRBV30 and TRBJ1-2; 9 bases fit TRBD1. Germline-derived CDR1 and CDR2 are GTSNPN and SVGIG (reference sequence). V was clipped by 6 bases and J by 4 bases; unmatched bases: 9. The CDR3 spans 14 residues. CDR3 in amino acids: CACSQDRGLYGYTF. CDR3 bases: TGTGCCTGTTCCCAGGACAGGGGACTCTATGGCTACACCTTC.

This clonotype occurred many times. J is TRBJ1-1 and V is TRBV20-1; 7 positions agree with TRBD1. This CDR3 is built from 16 residues. V shed 3 bases and J 1 base; nucleotides not matched to a gene: 11. Germline CDR1 reads DFQATT; CDR2 reads SNEGSKA (reference sequence). Here the CDR3 reads CSARRRMTGKNTEAFF. CDR3 DNA sequence: TGCAGTGCTAGGAGAAGAATGACAGGGAAGAACACTGAAGCTTTCTTT.

A few counts support this clonotype. This chain joins TRBV5-6 and TRBJ2-7; D is unclear. V lost 3 bases, J lost 3 bases, and 13 bases lay in between. Germline-derived CDR1 and CDR2 are SGHDT and YYEEEE. The CDR3 is 14 residues long. The CDR3 spells CASSSTVNFYEQYF. The CDR3 region has the DNA TGTGCCAGCAGCTCAACAGTGAATTTCTACGAGCAGTACTTC.

This clonotype occurred many times. The V call is TRBV4-1, the J call TRBJ1-1, with 7 bases matching TRBD1. The V gene's germline CDR1 is MGHRA and CDR2 YSYEKL. Losses at the gene ends were 1 base for V and 0 bases for J; bases not matched to a gene: 2. The CDR3 has 15 amino acids. CDR3 amino acids: CASSQVGTVNTEAFF. The CDR3 region has the DNA TGCGCCAGCAGCCAAGTAGGGACAGTGAACACTGAAGCTTTCTTT.